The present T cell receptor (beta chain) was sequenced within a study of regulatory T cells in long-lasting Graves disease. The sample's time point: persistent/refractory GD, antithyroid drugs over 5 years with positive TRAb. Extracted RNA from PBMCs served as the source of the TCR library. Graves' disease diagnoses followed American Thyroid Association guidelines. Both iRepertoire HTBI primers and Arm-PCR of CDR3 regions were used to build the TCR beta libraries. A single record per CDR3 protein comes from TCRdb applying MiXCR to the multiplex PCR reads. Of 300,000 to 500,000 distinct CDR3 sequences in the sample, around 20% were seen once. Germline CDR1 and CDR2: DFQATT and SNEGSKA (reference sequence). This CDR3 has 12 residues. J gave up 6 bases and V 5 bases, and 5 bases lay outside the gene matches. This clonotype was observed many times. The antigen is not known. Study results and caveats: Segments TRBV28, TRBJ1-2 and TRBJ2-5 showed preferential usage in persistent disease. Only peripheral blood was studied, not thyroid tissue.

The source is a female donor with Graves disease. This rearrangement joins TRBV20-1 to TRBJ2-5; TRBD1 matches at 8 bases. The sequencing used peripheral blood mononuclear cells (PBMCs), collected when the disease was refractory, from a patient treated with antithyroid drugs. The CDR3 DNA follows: TGCAGTGCTGGCGACAGGGGTCAGACCCAGTACTTC. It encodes CSAGDRGQTQYF.